The TCR beta chain under discussion was sequenced for a study of T cells expressing NK-cell markers (dated by TCRdb to the early 2020s). Concerning the study at large: In sorted CD3+CD56+NKG2C+, CD3+CD56+NKG2C- and CD3+CD56-NKG2C+ T-cell subsets from 8 or 9 donors, TCR beta-chain repertoires were profiled. Of the eight sequenced donors, seven were found to be HCMV-seropositive and one was found to be HCMV-seronegative. The study sequenced eight donors, all healthy volunteers chosen at random: three men and five women. The libraries were sequenced on Illumina HiSeq 2000/2500, MiSeq or NextSeq, producing 2 x 150 bp reads. The research as a whole found: In five to seven donors, the dominant CD3+CD56+NKG2C+ clonotypes were among the top 10 CD8+ clonotypes and accounted for roughly 1.0-7.5% of CD8+ T cells. Those dominant clonotypes were again the most abundant among CD3+CD56-NKG2C+ cells in several donors, at 28.3-60.1%. Whether the expanded NKG2C-expressing T cell clones were specific for HCMV antigens was left unclear.

Of note for this clonotype: Its recognized antigen is unknown.

Sequencing was performed on an Illumina HiSeq 2000. 5'RACE template switching, by which a universal primer site and unique molecular identifiers were added, was used to make TCR beta cDNA libraries. Priming for cDNA synthesis came from the TCR beta constant segment, and two successive PCR amplification steps followed. On the authors' methods: MIGEC was used to demultiplex reads and group reads by UMI, and MiTCR was used to assemble and quantify clonotypes. To remove erroneous sequences, TCR cDNA sequences were retained only when supported by two or more reads. The tcR package was used for downstream repertoire analysis, and clonotypes were matched across fractions by CDR3 nucleotide sequence plus V segment. VDJmatch was used to annotate antigen specificity against VDJdb, with one amino acid substitution allowed in CDR3. Following reprocessing of the reads by TCRdb, the data hold one row per CDR3 protein sequence and no DNA is available. The V and J calls and clone size are TCRdb's, not the authors'. Per the sample table, the count is hundreds of thousands of distinct CDR3 sequences. The ten largest clones capture about 5.2% of the sample.

A commercial ELISA kit detecting HCMV-specific IgG in serum was used to determine HCMV serostatus. Peripheral blood mononuclear cells were isolated from blood by Ficoll density gradient centrifugation. Spanning cysteine to phenylalanine, the CDR3 consists of 18 amino acids. No DNA sequence was recorded. From a lookup of the germline V gene (reference sequence), CDR1 and CDR2 are DFQATT and SNEGSKA. Sequencing input: blood T cells: a sorted CD56 or NKG2C T cell subset, CD4+ or CD8+ T cells, or bulk PBMC T cells (not recorded which). The rearranged segments are TRBV20-1 and TRBJ2-1; checking the TCRdb D call of TRBD1 is not possible without DNA. This receptor was identified in a man aged 18 to 70 in good health. For the CDR3, the sequence is CSASLPGAGGTGRGEQFF.